One sample yielded the 5 T cell receptor beta chains listed below, sequenced in a study of shared clonotypes between healthy human individuals. Profiled with immunoSEQ multiplex PCR; TCRdb holds only in-frame clones, not every one. The sample lists some 240,000 clones, about 65% seen once, with approximately 10% in the top ten. Sample: memory CD4+ T cells sorted from blood. Documented subset: CD45RA-negative fraction. All receptors derive from a man aged 30 to 45 in good health.

The chain joins TRBV7-2 to TRBJ1-1; a possible D gene is TRBD1 (6 bases). Per germline, CDR1 SGHTA and CDR2 FQGNSA. Trimming stripped 4 bases from V and 1 base from J, with 22 bases between. This CDR3 contains 18 residues. CDR3 bases: TGTGCCAGCAGCTCTAAGTACCTCCCCGGACAGAGGAACACTGAAGCTTTCTTT. Amino acid sequence: CASSSKYLPGQRNTEAFF.

The chain couples TRBV5-6 to TRBJ2-7, with D unclear. There are 16 residues in the CDR3. Germline-derived CDR1 and CDR2 are SGHDT and YYEEEE. V dropped 4 bases and J dropped 5 bases, with 22 bases sitting between them. This CDR3 is CASSPTGTSFAHEQYF. CDR3 nucleotides: TGTGCCAGCAGCCCGACCGGAACCTCGTTTGCACACGAGCAGTACTTC. Full variable domain (missing parts from reference TRBV5-6 and TRBJ2-7): DAGVTQSPTHLIKTRGQQVTLRCSPKSGHDTVSWYQQALGQGPQFIFQYYEEEERQRGNFPDRFSGHQFPNYSSELNVNALLLGDSALYLCASSPTGTSFAHEQYFGPGTRLTVT.

The J gene is TRBJ2-7, the V gene TRBV6-5; weak D call: TRBD2 (6 bases). CDR1 is MNHEY, CDR2 SVGAGI, per germline. Trimming pared 6 bases from V and 6 bases from J, leaving 15 bases between. The CDR3 spans 13 residues. The CDR3 here is CASRYGAGSEQYF. CDR3 in DNA: TGTGCCAGCAGGTACGGGGCGGGGAGCGAGCAGTACTTC.

CDR3 protein: CASSQNIYEQYF. For the CDR3, the DNA is TGTGCCAGCAGTCAAAACATCTACGAGCAGTACTTC. The V call is TRBV28, the J call TRBJ2-7; no definite D call. CDR1 is MDHEN, CDR2 SYDVKM, per germline. The CDR3 totals 12 residues. V was cut by 5 bases and J by 3 bases, with 8 bases left in between.

This chain uses TRBV5-8 with TRBJ2-5, with D perhaps assigned TRBD1 or TRBD2 (5 bases each). This CDR3 is built from 14 residues. V lost 3 bases and J lost 0, with 9 bases in between. Germline values: CDR1 SGHTS, CDR2 YDEGEE. The CDR3 here is CASSWGPYQETQYF. CDR3 sequence (DNA): TGTGCCAGCAGCTGGGGACCGTACCAAGAGACCCAGTACTTC.